Each of the 9 T cell receptor beta chains below was sequenced from the same sample in a study of CD8+ T cells in alopecia areata. The treatment: oral pan-JAK inhibitor, 5-10 mg twice daily. Sequencing used cDNA as its template, made by extracting RNA and reverse transcribing it. Clones were read by immunoSEQ multiplex PCR, and TCRdb kept only the in-frame ones, dropping some. The sample has around 210,000 clones, over 60% seen once. The source material was CD4+ T cells sorted from blood, sampled at week 4, from a patient treated with tofacitinib. The receptors were sampled from a human donor with alopecia areata.

This clone was counted a few times. The gene calls are TRBV29-1 and TRBJ1-1, with D hard to call. The V gene lost 7 bases and the J gene lost 11 bases, with 14 bases spanning the gap. CDR1 and CDR2 from the germline V gene are SQVTM and ANQGSEA. The CDR3 contains 10 residues. The CDR3 spells CSAGLGGAFF. CDR3 in DNA: TGCAGCGCGGGGTTAGGTGGGGCTTTCTTT.

The chain recombines TRBV7-2 with TRBJ1-1; D remains ambiguous. The V and J ends lost 5 bases and 2 bases respectively, with 9 bases between them. CDR3 length: 13 residues. Germline CDR1 SGHTA, CDR2 FQGNSA. In DNA form, the CDR3 reads TGTGCCAGCAGCGGGATACGCAACACTGAAGCTTTCTTT. It specifies CASSGIRNTEAFF.

The chain carries TRBV4-1 and TRBJ2-5, with 10 bases aligning to TRBD1. The CDR3 contains 16 residues. The germline V gene has CDR1 MGHRA and CDR2 YSYEKL. With V trimmed by 4 bases and J by 3 bases, 8 bases remained unmatched. The CDR3 is CASSPQGQGLKETQYF. The CDR3, as DNA: TGCGCCAGCAGCCCACAGGGACAGGGGCTTAAAGAGACCCAGTACTTC.

This clone was detected only a few times. This sample includes further DNA sequences coding for the same CDR3. The chain uses TRBV5-1 and TRBJ2-1, with 12 bases aligning to TRBD2. The V gene's germline CDR1 is SGHRS and CDR2 YFSETQ. V trimming: 4 bases; J trimming: 6 bases; junction bases outside the gene matches: 5. This CDR3 is 15 amino acids long. The chain's CDR3 is CASSPLAGGPNEQFF. In nucleotides, the CDR3 is TGCGCCAGCAGCCCTCTAGCGGGGGGGCCCAATGAGCAGTTCTTC.

V and J are TRBV10-3 and TRBJ2-2; D perhaps matches TRBD1 (5 bases). Germline V CDR1 and CDR2: ENHRY, SYGVKD. This CDR3 region has 15 residues. Deletions cut 3 bases from V and 3 bases from J, with 11 bases between. Here the CDR3 reads CAISELQEYTGELFF. The CDR3 DNA sequence: TGTGCCATCAGTGAACTACAGGAGTACACCGGGGAGCTGTTTTTT.

This clone is classed as medium-sized (0.01 to 0.1%). The V and J genes are TRBV2 and TRBJ1-4; D ambiguous. The germline V gene has CDR1 SNHLY and CDR2 FYNNEI. This CDR3 is built from 13 residues. Trimming pared 4 bases from V and 6 bases from J, leaving 9 bases between. CDR3 sequence reads: CASSVERDEKLFF. The CDR3 DNA reads as TGTGCCAGCAGTGTCGAGAGGGATGAAAAACTGTTTTTT.

For this clone: The same CDR3 arises from other DNA sequences in this sample as well. CDR3 nucleotide sequence: TGTGCCAGCAGCGCCGGGACGGTTAATTCACCCCTCCACTTT. Translation: CASSAGTVNSPLHF. V is TRBV9 and J is TRBJ1-6; D is possibly TRBD1 (5 bases). V was pared by 3 bases and J by 6 bases, with 10 bases between. CDR1 and CDR2 from the germline V gene are SGDLS and YYNGEE. The CDR3 has 14 residues.

This clone has more than one count but fewer than ten. The rearrangement joins TRBV2 to TRBJ1-5, with D perhaps TRBD1 (5 bases). CDR1 SNHLY and CDR2 FYNNEI come from the germline V gene. The CDR3 has 14 residues. Deletions cut 6 bases from V and 7 bases from J, with 16 bases between. CDR3 region: CASRFGRGGQPQHF. The DNA of the CDR3 is TGTGCCAGCAGATTCGGTCGCGGGGGACAGCCCCAGCATTTT.

With regard to this clone: Within the sample, other DNA sequences also encode this same CDR3. The DNA for the CDR3 is TGTGCCAGCAGTGAAGGTGGAACTAACTATGGCTACACCTTC. It is translated as CASSEGGTNYGYTF. V gene TRBV25-1 combines with J gene TRBJ1-2; D is undetermined. Germline CDR1 MGHDK, CDR2 SYGVNS. V was shortened by 2 bases and J by 0 bases, with 7 bases between the two germline ends. CDR3 length: 14 amino acids.